The next 4 T cell receptor beta chains were all read from a single sample in a study of CXCR3-negative and CXCR3-positive naive CD8 T cells. Study results and caveats: CXCR3-expressing naive cells carried TRB CDR3s more hydrophobic than those of CXCR3-negative naive cells.

The TRB cDNA libraries were prepared by 5' RACE with UMI labels. TCRdb processed the 5' RACE reads again and assigns one entry to each CDR3 protein, with no DNA. This sample's table has around 63,000 distinct CDR3 sequences. Their target antigens are unknown. The specimen was naive CXCR3+ CD8+ T cells from blood. Subset reported: CD45RO-CCR7+CD27+CD95- naive CD8+ T cells expressing CXCR3 (TNR3+). The receptors were gathered from a human donor in good health. Some clones in this sample may be carry-over from other donors' samples.

The rearrangement links TRBV12-3 or TRBV12-4 to TRBJ2-2. The CDR3 runs 11 residues. The CDR3 region is CASLDGGELFF.

The chain combines TRBV15 with TRBJ1-1. The germline CDR1 and CDR2 sequences are LNHNV and YYDKDF (reference sequence). The CDR3 is 12 amino acids. The chain's CDR3 is CATSRERREAFF.

The V and J genes are TRBV29-1 and TRBJ2-2; TCRdb calls TRBD1, which cannot be checked without DNA. CDR1 is SQVTM, CDR2 ANQGSEA, per germline. The CDR3 runs to 17 residues. CDR3 sequence reads: CSVGVGQNLTNTGELFF.

V is TRBV6-4 and J is TRBJ2-2; TCRdb names TRBD2, which stays unverified in the absence of DNA. Germline V gives CDR1 MRHNA, CDR2 SNTAGT. The CDR3 is 15 amino acids. CDR3 in amino acids: CASSVGGGNTGELFF.